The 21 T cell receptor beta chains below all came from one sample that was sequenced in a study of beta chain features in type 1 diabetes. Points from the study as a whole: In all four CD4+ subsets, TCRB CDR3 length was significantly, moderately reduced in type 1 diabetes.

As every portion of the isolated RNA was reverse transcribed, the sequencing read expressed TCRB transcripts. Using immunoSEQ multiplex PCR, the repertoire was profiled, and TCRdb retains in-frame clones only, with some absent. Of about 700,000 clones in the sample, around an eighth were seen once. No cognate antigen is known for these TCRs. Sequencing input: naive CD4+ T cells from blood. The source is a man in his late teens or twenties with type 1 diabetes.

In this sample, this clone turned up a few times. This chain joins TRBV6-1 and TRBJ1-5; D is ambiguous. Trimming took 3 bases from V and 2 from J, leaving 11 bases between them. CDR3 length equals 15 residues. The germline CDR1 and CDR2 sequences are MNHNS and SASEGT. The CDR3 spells CASSEERVGNQPQHF. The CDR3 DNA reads TGTGCCAGCAGTGAGGAAAGGGTGGGCAATCAGCCCCAGCATTTT.

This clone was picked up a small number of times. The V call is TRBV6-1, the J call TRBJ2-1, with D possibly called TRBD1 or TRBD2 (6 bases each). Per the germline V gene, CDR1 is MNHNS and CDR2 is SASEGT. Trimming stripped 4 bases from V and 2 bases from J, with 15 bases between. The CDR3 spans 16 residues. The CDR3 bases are TGTGCCAGCAGTGGGCGTACGGGGGCCGCCTACAATGAGCAGTTCTTC. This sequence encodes CASSGRTGAAYNEQFF.

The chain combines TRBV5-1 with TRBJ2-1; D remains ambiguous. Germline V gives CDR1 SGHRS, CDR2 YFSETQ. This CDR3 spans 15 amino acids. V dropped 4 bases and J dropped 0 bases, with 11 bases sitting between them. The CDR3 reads CASSGTHGSYNEQFF. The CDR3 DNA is TGCGCCAGCAGCGGAACCCACGGCTCCTACAATGAGCAGTTCTTC.

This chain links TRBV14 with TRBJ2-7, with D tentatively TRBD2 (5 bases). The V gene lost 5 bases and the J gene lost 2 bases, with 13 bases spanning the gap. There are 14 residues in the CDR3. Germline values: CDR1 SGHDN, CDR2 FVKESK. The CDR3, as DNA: TGTGCCAGCAGCGCCCTAGCCGGGCCCTACGAGCAGTACTTC. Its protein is CASSALAGPYEQYF.

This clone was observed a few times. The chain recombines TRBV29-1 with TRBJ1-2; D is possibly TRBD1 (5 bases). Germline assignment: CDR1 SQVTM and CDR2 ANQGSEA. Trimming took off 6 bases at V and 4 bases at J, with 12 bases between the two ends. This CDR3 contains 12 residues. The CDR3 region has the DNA TGCAGCGTCGGGGGGGGAGCCTATGGCTACACCTTC. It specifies CSVGGGAYGYTF.

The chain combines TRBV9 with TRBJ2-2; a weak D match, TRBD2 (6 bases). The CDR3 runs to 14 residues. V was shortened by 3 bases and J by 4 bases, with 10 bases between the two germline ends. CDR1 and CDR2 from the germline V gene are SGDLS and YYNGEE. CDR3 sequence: CASSEGTFTGELFF. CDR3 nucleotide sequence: TGTGCCAGCAGCGAAGGGACTTTCACCGGGGAGCTGTTTTTT.

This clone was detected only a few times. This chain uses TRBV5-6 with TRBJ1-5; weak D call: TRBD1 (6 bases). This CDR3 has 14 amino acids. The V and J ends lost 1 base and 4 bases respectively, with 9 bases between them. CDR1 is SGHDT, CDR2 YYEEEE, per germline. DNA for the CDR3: TGTGCCAGCAGCTTGCGGGGGCCTAATCAGCCCCAGCATTTT. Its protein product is CASSLRGPNQPQHF.

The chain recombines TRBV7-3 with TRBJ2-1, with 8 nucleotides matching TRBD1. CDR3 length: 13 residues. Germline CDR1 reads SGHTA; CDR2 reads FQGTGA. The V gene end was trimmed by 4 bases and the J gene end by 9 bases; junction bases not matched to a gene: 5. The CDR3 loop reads CASSSPDRAEQFF. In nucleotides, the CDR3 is TGTGCCAGCAGCTCTCCGGACAGGGCTGAGCAGTTCTTC.

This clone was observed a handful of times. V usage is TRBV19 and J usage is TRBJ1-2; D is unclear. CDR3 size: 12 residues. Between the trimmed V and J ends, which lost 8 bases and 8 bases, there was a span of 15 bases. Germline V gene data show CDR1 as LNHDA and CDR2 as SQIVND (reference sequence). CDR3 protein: CASSGRGNGYTF. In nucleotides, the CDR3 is TGTGCCAGTTCCGGGCGGGGAAACGGCTACACCTTC.

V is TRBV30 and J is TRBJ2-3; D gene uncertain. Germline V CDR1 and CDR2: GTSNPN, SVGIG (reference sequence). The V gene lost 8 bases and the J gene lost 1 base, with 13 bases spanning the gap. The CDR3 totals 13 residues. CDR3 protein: CAAPRERTDTQYF. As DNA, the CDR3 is TGTGCCGCCCCGCGAGAGCGCACAGATACGCAGTATTTT.

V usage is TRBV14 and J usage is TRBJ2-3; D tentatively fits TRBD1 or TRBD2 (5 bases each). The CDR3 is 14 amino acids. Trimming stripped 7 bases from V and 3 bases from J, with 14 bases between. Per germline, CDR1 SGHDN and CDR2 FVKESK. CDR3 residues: CASKRGFETDTQYF. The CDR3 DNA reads TGTGCCAGCAAGAGGGGCTTTGAAACAGATACGCAGTATTTT. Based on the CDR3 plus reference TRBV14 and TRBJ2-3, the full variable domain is EAGVTQFPSHSVIEKGQTVTLRCDPISGHDNLYWYRRVMGKEIKFLLHFVKESKQDESGMPNNRFLAERTGGTYSTLKVQPAELEDSGVYFCASKRGFETDTQYFGPGTRLTVL.

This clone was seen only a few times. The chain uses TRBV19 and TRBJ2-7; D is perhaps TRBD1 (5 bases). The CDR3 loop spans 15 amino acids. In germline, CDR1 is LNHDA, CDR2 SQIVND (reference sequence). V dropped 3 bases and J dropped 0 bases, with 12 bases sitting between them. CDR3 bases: TGTGCCAGTAGTATCCGCCAGGACATCTCCTACGAGCAGTACTTC. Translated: CASSIRQDISYEQYF.

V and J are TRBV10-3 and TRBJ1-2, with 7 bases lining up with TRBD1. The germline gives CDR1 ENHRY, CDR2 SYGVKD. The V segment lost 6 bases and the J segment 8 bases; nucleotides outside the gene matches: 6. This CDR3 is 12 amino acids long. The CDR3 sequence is CAISEGAKGYTF. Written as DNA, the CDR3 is TGTGCCATCAGCGAGGGGGCGAAGGGCTACACCTTC.

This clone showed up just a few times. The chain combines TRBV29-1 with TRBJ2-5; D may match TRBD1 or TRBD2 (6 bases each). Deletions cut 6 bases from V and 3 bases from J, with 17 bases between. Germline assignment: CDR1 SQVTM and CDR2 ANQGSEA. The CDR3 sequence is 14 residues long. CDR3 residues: CSVTGGAGEETQYF. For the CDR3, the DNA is TGCAGCGTCACAGGAGGGGCAGGGGAAGAGACCCAGTACTTC.

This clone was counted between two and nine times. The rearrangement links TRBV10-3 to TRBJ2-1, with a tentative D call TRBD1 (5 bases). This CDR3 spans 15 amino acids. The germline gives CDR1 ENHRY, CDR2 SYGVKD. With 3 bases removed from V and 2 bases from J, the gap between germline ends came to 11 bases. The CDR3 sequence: CAISDRQNTYNEQFF. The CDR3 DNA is TGTGCCATCAGTGATCGACAGAATACCTACAATGAGCAGTTCTTC.

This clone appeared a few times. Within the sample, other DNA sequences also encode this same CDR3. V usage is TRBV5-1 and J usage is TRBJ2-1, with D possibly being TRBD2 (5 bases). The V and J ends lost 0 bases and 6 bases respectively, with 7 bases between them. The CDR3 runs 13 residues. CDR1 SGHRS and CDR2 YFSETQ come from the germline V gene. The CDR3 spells CASSLAGSNEQFF. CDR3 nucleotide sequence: TGCGCCAGCAGCTTGGCGGGGTCCAATGAGCAGTTCTTC.

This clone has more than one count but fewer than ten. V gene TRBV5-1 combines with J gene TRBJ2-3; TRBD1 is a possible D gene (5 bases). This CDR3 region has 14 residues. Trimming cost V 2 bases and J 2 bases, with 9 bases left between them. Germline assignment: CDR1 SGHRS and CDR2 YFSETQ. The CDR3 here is CASSLQESTDTQYF. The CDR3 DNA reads TGCGCCAGCAGCTTACAGGAGTCCACAGATACGCAGTATTTT.

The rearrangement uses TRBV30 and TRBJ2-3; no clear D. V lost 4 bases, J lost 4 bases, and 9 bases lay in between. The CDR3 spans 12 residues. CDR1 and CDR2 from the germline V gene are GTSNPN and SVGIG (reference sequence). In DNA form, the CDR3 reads TGTGCCTGGACCGGAGCATCAGATACGCAGTATTTT. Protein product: CAWTGASDTQYF.

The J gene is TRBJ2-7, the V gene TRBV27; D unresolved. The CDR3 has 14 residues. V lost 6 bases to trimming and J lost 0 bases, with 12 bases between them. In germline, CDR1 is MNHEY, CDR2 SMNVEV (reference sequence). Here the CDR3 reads CASRSDEDSYEQYF. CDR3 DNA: TGTGCCAGCAGGTCTGATGAGGACTCCTACGAGCAGTACTTC.

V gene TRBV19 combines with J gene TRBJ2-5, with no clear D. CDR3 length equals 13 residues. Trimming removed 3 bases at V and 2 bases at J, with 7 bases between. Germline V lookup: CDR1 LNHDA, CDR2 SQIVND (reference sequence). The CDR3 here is CASSMIRQETQYF. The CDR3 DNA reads TGTGCCAGTAGTATGATCAGACAAGAGACCCAGTACTTC.

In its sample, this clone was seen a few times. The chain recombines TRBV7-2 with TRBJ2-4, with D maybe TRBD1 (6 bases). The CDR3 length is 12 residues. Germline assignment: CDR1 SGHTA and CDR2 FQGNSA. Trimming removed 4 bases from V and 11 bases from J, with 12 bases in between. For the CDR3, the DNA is TGTGCCAGCAGCTCAGGCCAGGGGCTTCAGTACTTC. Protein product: CASSSGQGLQYF.